This T cell receptor beta chain was identified in a study of low-dose radiotherapy and immunotherapy resistance in tumors. About the research overall: Cohort 2 received 1 Gy per fraction every two weeks, totaling 13 Gy over 26 weeks.

The CDR3 is 13 amino acids. Trimming took 1 base from V and 7 from J, leaving 8 bases between them. Germline V CDR1 and CDR2: SGHRS, YFSETQ. Alpha- and beta-chain coverage of first-strand cDNA came from TRAV- and TRBV-specific primers. A constant-region primer paired with the V-primer adapter amplified TCRs over approximately 20 PCR cycles. The authors amplified isolated mRNA by in vitro transcription. TCRdb recomputed calls from the reads with MiXCR, one row per CDR3 protein. The sample lists about 12,000 distinct CDR3 sequences; approximately 73% were seen once. This chain uses TRBV5-1 with TRBJ1-4; D call uncertain. The receptor was isolated from a human donor with advanced metastatic prostate, ovarian, gallbladder or colorectal cancer (not recorded which). This table probably holds off-target reads from a library built for another chain. CDR3 sequence reads: CASSLNIGEKLFF. CDR3 nucleotide sequence: TGCGCCAGCAGCTTGAACATCGGTGAAAAACTGTTTTTT.